Shown below are 24 T cell receptor beta chains from a single sample sequenced in a study of OX40 agonist ivuxolimab in advanced cancers. Clones were sequenced by immunoSEQ multiplex PCR, and TCRdb holds only the in-frame ones, with some missing. In the table there are about 35,000 clones, 65% to 85% of which are singletons. Source: CD4+ or CD8+ T cells sorted from blood, taken in a trial of the OX40 agonist ivuxolimab. The receptors come from an adult with an advanced solid tumor such as melanoma, head and neck, liver or kidney cancer.

The V and J genes are TRBV5-6 and TRBJ2-7, with D possibly being TRBD2 (5 bases). CDR3 length: 13 residues. Per germline, CDR1 SGHDT and CDR2 YYEEEE. Trimming stripped 2 bases from V and 3 bases from J, with 9 bases between. CDR3 nucleotide sequence: TGTGCCAGCAGCTTACCGAGCGGCTACGAGCAGTACTTC. This gives the protein CASSLPSGYEQYF.

The CDR3 sequence is CASSLDGYYGYTF. The CDR3 region has the DNA TGTGCCAGCAGTTTGGACGGATACTATGGCTACACCTTC. The J gene is TRBJ1-2, the V gene TRBV27; no definite D call. The CDR3 is 13 residues long. CDR1 and CDR2 from the germline V gene are MNHEY and SMNVEV (reference sequence). Trimming took off 3 bases at V and 3 bases at J, with 8 bases between the two ends.

This clone turned up a few times. The chain has TRBV11-1 and TRBJ2-1; D unclear. The CDR3 is 14 amino acids. Trimming cost V 0 bases and J 8 bases, with 11 bases left between them. From germline, CDR1 is SGHAT and CDR2 FQDESV (reference sequence). The CDR3 sequence is CASSLAVGQDEQFF. Here the CDR3 DNA reads TGTGCCAGCAGCTTAGCGGTCGGGCAGGATGAGCAGTTCTTC.

V is TRBV13 and J is TRBJ1-3; TRBD1 aligns across 7 bases. Germline loops: CDR1 PRHDT, CDR2 FYEKMQ (reference sequence). V lost 6 bases, J lost 6 bases, and 8 bases stayed unmatched. CDR3 length: 14 residues. In nucleotides, the CDR3 is TGTGCCAGCAGTCAACCGGGACAGTCAAACACCATATATTTT. This translates into CASSQPGQSNTIYF.

J is TRBJ2-3 and V is TRBV19; 7 bases are shared with TRBD2. V lost 7 bases, J lost 4 bases, and 11 bases stayed unmatched. The CDR3 has 15 amino acids. Per the germline V gene, CDR1 is LNHDA and CDR2 is SQIVND (reference sequence). The CDR3 protein is CASTEASGGADTQYF. Written as DNA, the CDR3 is TGTGCCAGTACGGAAGCTAGCGGCGGGGCAGATACGCAGTATTTT.

The chain couples TRBV9 to TRBJ1-5, with D hard to call. Germline V gene lookup returns CDR1 SGDLS and CDR2 YYNGEE. Trimming stripped 0 bases from V and 5 bases from J, with 12 bases between. The CDR3 sequence is 15 residues long. CDR3 DNA: TGTGCCAGCAGCGTAGGAGGAGAGACGCATCAGCCCCAGCATTTT. Translation: CASSVGGETHQPQHF. Full variable domain (outside the CDR3, taken from reference TRBV9 and TRBJ1-5): DSGVTQTPKHLITATGQRVTLRCSPRSGDLSVYWYQQSLDQGLQFLIQYYNGEERAKGNILERFSAQQFPDLHSELNLSSLELGDSALYFCASSVGGETHQPQHFGDGTRLSIL.

V and J are TRBV6-1 and TRBJ1-5; unclear D gene. CDR1 and CDR2 from the germline V gene are MNHNS and SASEGT. Between the trimmed V and J ends, which lost 3 bases and 6 bases, there was a span of 9 bases. The CDR3 runs to 13 residues. The CDR3 loop reads CASSERSIQPQHF. The CDR3 coding sequence is TGTGCCAGCAGTGAGCGAAGTATTCAGCCCCAGCATTTT.

J is TRBJ2-7 and V is TRBV5-8; D uncertain. Trimming took 3 bases from V and 7 from J, leaving 17 bases between them. The CDR3 is made up of 14 amino acids. CDR1 SGHTS and CDR2 YDEGEE come from the germline V gene. The chain's CDR3 is CASSSQVGSREQYF. CDR3 DNA: TGTGCCAGCAGCTCACAAGTGGGTTCTAGGGAGCAGTACTTC.

The gene calls are TRBV15 and TRBJ1-3; 7 bases map to TRBD1. Unmatched junction bases numbered 1, after V lost 5 bases and J lost 0 bases. CDR3 length: 14 residues. Germline CDR1 LNHNV, CDR2 YYDKDF (reference sequence). DNA of the CDR3: TGTGCCACCAGCGGGACAGTCTCTGGAAACACCATATATTTT. The encoded protein is CATSGTVSGNTIYF.

This chain joins TRBV11-2 and TRBJ2-1, with D uncertain. V gave up 1 base and J gave up 0 bases, with 7 bases separating them. Looked up from germline, CDR1 is SGHAT and CDR2 is FQNNGV. The CDR3 length is 15 residues. The CDR3 DNA reads TGTGCCAGCAGCTTAGGGCCAAACTCCTACAATGAGCAGTTCTTC. Protein sequence: CASSLGPNSYNEQFF.

The CDR3 loop is CASSFLAGPGYNEQFF. The CDR3 nucleotides are TGTGCCAGCAGCTTTCTAGCGGGGCCGGGCTACAATGAGCAGTTCTTC. The V gene is TRBV7-8, the J gene TRBJ2-1, with 9 bases matching TRBD2. CDR1 and CDR2 from the germline V gene are SGHVS and FQNEAQ. The length of the CDR3 is 16 residues. V was pared by 3 bases and J by 3 bases, with 6 bases of the junction left unmatched.

The chain carries TRBV11-3 and TRBJ1-5; no definite D call. The CDR3 is 14 residues long. V was pared by 0 bases and J by 7 bases, with 10 bases between. CDR1 and CDR2 (germline): SGHNT, YENEEA. CDR3 bases: TGTGCCAGCAGCTTAGACCAAAGGAAACAGCCCCAGCATTTT. It codes for CASSLDQRKQPQHF.

The chain uses TRBV18 and TRBJ2-2; D unclear. CDR1 KGHSH and CDR2 LQKENI come from the germline V gene. This CDR3 is built from 16 residues. V was pared by 2 bases and J by 1 base, with 11 bases between. CDR3 in DNA: TGTGCCAGCTCACCAAATACCCCCATGAACACCGGGGAGCTGTTTTTT. Protein product: CASSPNTPMNTGELFF.

The rearrangement joins TRBV9 to TRBJ1-1; D is unclear. The CDR3 spans 13 residues. Per germline, CDR1 SGDLS and CDR2 YYNGEE. V gave up 0 bases and J gave up 5 bases, with 8 bases separating them. CDR3 nucleotide sequence: TGTGCCAGCAGCGTAGCTCGGGGTACTGAAGCTTTCTTT. This translates into CASSVARGTEAFF.

As for this clone: Within the sample, other DNA sequences also encode this same CDR3. The rearrangement uses TRBV18 and TRBJ1-1; no clear D gene. The CDR3 runs to 13 residues. The ends were cut back, 3 bases at V and 0 bases at J, with 5 bases in the middle. CDR1 is KGHSH and CDR2 is LQKENI in the germline V gene. The CDR3 coding sequence is TGTGCCAGCTCACCGGTAATGAACACTGAAGCTTTCTTT. This gives the protein CASSPVMNTEAFF.

This rearrangement joins TRBV4-2 to TRBJ2-1, with 12 bases matching TRBD1. Germline V gene sequence: CDR1 LGHNA, CDR2 YNFKEQ. The CDR3 sequence is 16 residues long. J gave up 7 bases and V 1 base, and 5 bases lay outside the gene matches. The CDR3 coding sequence is TGTGCCAGCAGCCAAGGAGGGACAGGGGGCTTGAATGAGCAGTTCTTC. Encoded protein: CASSQGGTGGLNEQFF.

In nucleotides, the CDR3 is TGTGCCAGCAGCTTAGGGGGAGGGATGCAGCAGTACTTC. This encodes CASSLGGGMQQYF. The rearrangement links TRBV5-8 to TRBJ2-7, with a tentative D call TRBD2 (7 bases). Germline CDR1 reads SGHTS; CDR2 reads YDEGEE. The CDR3 loop spans 13 amino acids. V was shortened by 2 bases and J by 8 bases, with 14 bases between the two germline ends.

This clone was detected only a few times. The gene calls are TRBV18 and TRBJ2-7, with a tentative D call TRBD1 (6 bases). Germline lookup yields CDR1 KGHSH and CDR2 LQKENI. Trimming removed 4 bases from V and 7 bases from J, with 8 bases in between. The CDR3 totals 11 residues. The CDR3 coding sequence is TGTGCCAGCTCACTTGACAGGGAGCAGTACTTC. Encoded protein: CASSLDREQYF.

The sample holds a few counts of this clone. The chain is built from TRBV5-6 and TRBJ1-5; D is ambiguous. Trimming removed 4 bases from V and 6 bases from J, with 11 bases in between. This CDR3 spans 13 amino acids. Germline loops: CDR1 SGHDT, CDR2 YYEEEE. The CDR3 loop reads CASSGWGVQPQHF. The CDR3 coding sequence is TGTGCCAGCAGCGGTTGGGGAGTTCAGCCCCAGCATTTT.

The chain couples TRBV5-6 to TRBJ2-7; 7 bases match TRBD1. The V segment lost 0 bases and the J segment 1 base; nucleotides outside the gene matches: 1. Germline CDR1 is SGHDT and CDR2 is YYEEEE. The CDR3 covers 14 residues. The DNA for the CDR3 is TGTGCCAGCAGCTTGGGACAGGGTTCCTACGAGCAGTACTTC. Its translation: CASSLGQGSYEQYF.

This clone was recorded a few times. In nucleotides, the CDR3 is TGCGCCAGCGGCCACAATGAGCAGTTCTTC. Translating it yields CASGHNEQFF. The V and J genes are TRBV23-1 and TRBJ2-1; D is unresolved. TRBV23-1 is an open reading frame, and its role is uncertain. Trimming left V 8 bases short and J 5 bases short, with 4 bases between. The CDR3 loop spans 10 amino acids.

This clone was recorded a few times. The chain combines TRBV7-2 with TRBJ2-7, with unresolved D. The V end lost 1 base, the J end lost 0 bases, and 13 bases lay between the germline ends. The CDR3 loop spans 16 amino acids. Per the germline V gene, CDR1 is SGHTA and CDR2 is FQGNSA. CDR3 sequence: CASSLVSGVSSYEQYF. The CDR3 region has the DNA TGTGCCAGCAGCTTAGTATCAGGTGTTAGCTCCTACGAGCAGTACTTC. Together with reference TRBV7-2 and TRBJ2-7, the CDR3 gives the full variable domain: GAGVSQSPSNKVTEKGKDVELRCDPISGHTALYWYRQSLGQGLEFLIYFQGNSAPDKSGLPSDRFSAERTGGSVSTLTIQRTQQEDSAVYLCASSLVSGVSSYEQYFGPGTRLTVT.

The rearrangement joins TRBV7-2 to TRBJ2-3; 7 nucleotides match TRBD2. The ends lost 5 bases at V and 2 bases at J; junction bases unmatched: 16. The CDR3 spans 18 residues. Germline V lookup: CDR1 SGHTA, CDR2 FQGNSA. The CDR3 DNA follows: TGTGCCAGCAGCCCCCAGAGGGAGGGCCGAAGAATCACAGATACGCAGTATTTT. Amino acids: CASSPQREGRRITDTQYF. The whole variable domain, filled in from reference TRBV7-2 and TRBJ2-3, reads GAGVSQSPSNKVTEKGKDVELRCDPISGHTALYWYRQSLGQGLEFLIYFQGNSAPDKSGLPSDRFSAERTGGSVSTLTIQRTQQEDSAVYLCASSPQREGRRITDTQYFGPGTRLTVL.

V gene TRBV4-1 combines with J gene TRBJ2-5; 9 bases are shared with TRBD2. Per the germline V gene, CDR1 is MGHRA and CDR2 is YSYEKL. With 4 bases clipped from V and 4 bases from J, the junction kept 13 bases outside the gene matches. The CDR3 has 17 residues. The CDR3 DNA sequence: TGCGCCAGCAGCCGATTACTAGCGGGCCGGGGAGGAGAGACCCAGTACTTC. Amino acid sequence: CASSRLLAGRGGETQYF.